These T cell receptor beta chains were read from a single sample in a study of regulatory T cells in long-lasting Graves disease. TCRdb redid the calling of the multiplex PCR reads with MiXCR, one entry per CDR3 protein. The sample includes about 430,000 distinct CDR3 sequences, approximately 22% seen only once; the top ten take over 11%. The sample in question was peripheral blood mononuclear cells (PBMCs), obtained when the disease was refractory, from a patient treated with antithyroid drugs. These receptors originate from a female donor with Graves disease. Both conserved end residues are part of each CDR3. A D gene is named only where the DNA matches it firmly. Size tells how often a clone was seen (once, few, many) or the class of an expanded clone, and some rows leave it out.

J,D,size,V,DNA,CDR3
TRBJ1-3,-,many,TRBV6-1,TGTGCCAGCTTCCGGACGGACGGAAACACCATATATTTT,CASFRTDGNTIYF
TRBJ2-7,-,-,TRBV25-1,TGTGCCAGCACTAGTAACTCCTACGAGCAGTACTTC,CASTSNSYEQYF
TRBJ1-1,-,many,TRBV5-1,TGCGCCAGCAGCCGCGGCCACTCAGGTGAAGCTTTCTTT,CASSRGHSGEAFF
TRBJ2-2,-,-,TRBV3-1,TGTGCCAGCAGCCAACGACCGAACACCGGGGAGCTGTTTTTT,CASSQRPNTGELFF
TRBJ2-3,-,-,TRBV20-1,TGCAGTGCTAGAGATCGACGACAGGTTAATCAAGATACGCAGTATTTT,CSARDRRQVNQDTQYF
TRBJ2-7,-,-,TRBV20-1,TGCAGTGCTAGAGAGCCAGGGCGGTACGAGCAGTACTTC,CSAREPGRYEQYF
TRBJ2-6,-,-,TRBV20-1,TGCAGTGCTAGAGAAGGAACCGGGGCCAACGTCCTGACTTTC,CSAREGTGANVLTF
TRBJ1-2,-,many,TRBV12-3/TRBV12-4,TGTGCCAGCAGTTTCGGGCCCGGACAGGGCTACACCTTC,CASSFGPGQGYTF
TRBJ2-2,TRBD1,-,TRBV5-1,TGCGCCAGCAGCTTGGAAGGGGGCGCAGGCGGGGAGCTGTTTTTT,CASSLEGGAGGELFF
TRBJ2-2,TRBD2,-,TRBV20-1,TGCAGTGCTAGAGAAGTTCCGACTAGCGGGAGGGGCGTGGACACCGGGGAGCTGTTTTTT,CSAREVPTSGRGVDTGELFF
TRBJ2-2,-,many,TRBV10-3,TGTGCCATCAGTGAGTCGGGTATACAGAACACCGGGGAGCTGTTTTTT,CAISESGIQNTGELFF
TRBJ2-5,-,-,TRBV13,TGTGCCAGCAGCCTCCAGTATCTCCAAGAGACCCAGTACTTC,CASSLQYLQETQYF
TRBJ2-5,-,few,TRBV24-1,TGTGCCACCAGTGATTTGAACAGGGTAGGAGTAGAGACCCAGTACTTC,CATSDLNRVGVETQYF
TRBJ2-1,TRBD2,-,TRBV5-1,TGCGCCAGCAGCATGGGGACTAGCGGAACTTTCTACAATGAGCAGTTCTTC,CASSMGTSGTFYNEQFF
TRBJ2-7,-,few,TRBV29-1,TGCAGCGTTGCGGCCGACCCAGTATACTACGAGCAGTACTTC,CSVAADPVYYEQYF
TRBJ2-7,TRBD1,many,TRBV11-2,TGTGCCAGCAGCCCCGCCGGGACAGGGAACTACGAGCAGTACTTC,CASSPAGTGNYEQYF
TRBJ2-7,TRBD2,many,TRBV28,TGTGCCAGCGAGGGTAGCGGGAGGGTGGAAGAGCAGTACTTC,CASEGSGRVEEQYF
TRBJ1-5,-,-,TRBV28,TGTGCCAGCAGCCCCCCCGGGGGCGGACGGGGGGATCAGCCCCAGCATTTT,CASSPPGGGRGDQPQHF
TRBJ1-1,TRBD1,many,TRBV29-1,TGCAGCGCCCGGACAGGGGGACCTTCTGGGACTGAAGCTTTCTTT,CSARTGGPSGTEAFF
TRBJ1-2,-,many,TRBV28,TGTGCCAGCAGTTCCCCGACAGAGAACTATGGCTACACCTTC,CASSSPTENYGYTF
TRBJ1-5,TRBD1,-,TRBV20-1,TGCAGTGCTTCTACAGGGGCCTGGGGCAATCAGCCCCAGCATTTT,CSASTGAWGNQPQHF
TRBJ1-5,TRBD1,few,TRBV10-3,TGTGCCATCAGTGAGTCTGGGACAGGGTTACAGCCCCAGCATTTT,CAISESGTGLQPQHF
TRBJ1-3,-,many,TRBV12-3/TRBV12-4,TGTGCCAGCAGATCTGGAAACACCATATATTTT,CASRSGNTIYF
TRBJ1-2,-,many,TRBV27,TGTGCCAGCAGTCCATGGGCAGGTTATGGCTACACCTTC,CASSPWAGYGYTF
TRBJ1-5,-,many,TRBV7-2,TGTGCCAGCAGCTTACGGGCGTTGAGCAATCAGCCCCAGCATTTT,CASSLRALSNQPQHF